The clone carrying this T cell receptor (beta chain) was counted between two and nine times. The entry originates in a study of response to subunit inactivated influenza vaccine. CDR1 and CDR2 from the germline V gene are SGHTA and FQGNSA. This CDR3 region has 16 residues. After removal of 4 bases from V and 3 bases from J, the junction contained 9 bases not matched to a gene. Using its own MiXCR run on the RT-PCR reads, TCRdb lists one record per CDR3 protein. The table records 150,000 to 200,000 distinct CDR3 sequences, around 8.8% of them present only once. V and J are TRBV7-2 and TRBJ2-7, with TRBD1 matching over 10 bases. Here the sequenced sample was non-naive T cells sorted from PBMCs, taken on the day of vaccination. This receptor was identified in a man in his fifties who received an inactivated influenza vaccine. Here the CDR3 reads CASSSKTGTGDYEQYF. In DNA form, the CDR3 reads TGTGCCAGCAGCTCCAAGACCGGGACAGGGGACTACGAGCAGTACTTC.